What follows are 21 T cell receptor beta chains derived from one specimen sequenced in a study of tumor and adjacent non-tumor tissue in lung cancer (dated by TCRdb to the late 2010s). RNA was isolated from bulk unsorted tissue, and RNA quality was assessed with a NanoDrop ND-1000 and an Agilent 2100. The library was obtained by multiplex PCR. TCRdb lists the instrument as Illumina HiSeq 2500. Following protocols modified from ARM-PCR, the researchers constructed TCRbeta libraries through three rounds of nested PCR with primers (Table S4). TCRdb took the public reads, trimmed them with fastp at Q25, ran MiXCR for clone calling and kept in-frame beta chains. Rows with one shared CDR3 protein collapse into an entry with the most common genes and DNA. The sample table shows around 210,000 distinct CDR3 sequences, and roughly 70% are seen once. The ten largest clonotypes hold approximately 25% of the sample.

Sequenced material: lung tumor tissue. The receptors here all came from a man aged 60-69 years with non-small cell lung cancer.

In regard to this clonotype: This may be a read error, as it is one base from a much larger clone. The chain's CDR3 is CASRTGTPGEHYF. In DNA, the CDR3 is TGTGCCAGCAGAACCGGGACTCCCGGCGAGCACTACTTC. This chain links TRBV5-5 with TRBJ2-7; D is possibly TRBD2 (6 bases). The CDR3 spans 13 residues. Germline V gene lookup returns CDR1 SGHKS and CDR2 YYEKEE (reference sequence).

The chain couples TRBV12-3 or TRBV12-4 to TRBJ1-2, with 7 bases matching TRBD1. With 6 bases clipped from V and 2 bases from J, the junction kept 6 bases outside the gene matches. This CDR3 region has 14 residues. The CDR3 sequence: CASRTLTGNYGYTF. In DNA, the CDR3 is TGTGCCAGCAGGACCTTGACAGGGAACTATGGCTACACCTTC.

This rearrangement joins TRBV5-6 to TRBJ2-3; 14 bases match TRBD2. V lost 2 bases and J lost 4; bases outside the gene matches: 3. The CDR3 runs 16 residues. Germline V gene sequence: CDR1 SGHDT, CDR2 YYEEEE. CDR3 DNA sequence: TGTGCCAGCAGCTTAGGGACTAGCGGGAGCTCAGATACGCAGTATTTT. Residues: CASSLGTSGSSDTQYF. The whole variable domain, remainder taken from reference TRBV5-6 and TRBJ2-3, is DAGVTQSPTHLIKTRGQQVTLRCSPKSGHDTVSWYQQALGQGPQFIFQYYEEEERQRGNFPDRFSGHQFPNYSSELNVNALLLGDSALYLCASSLGTSGSSDTQYFGPGTRLTVL.

The gene calls are TRBV28 and TRBJ2-7; D gene unclear. CDR1 is MDHEN, CDR2 SYDVKM, per germline. The germline V and J ends were trimmed by 8 bases and 0 bases, with 11 bases remaining between them. The CDR3 is 13 residues long. The CDR3 sequence is CASRRTVSYEQYF. CDR3 in DNA: TGTGCCAGCCGTAGGACGGTCTCCTACGAGCAGTACTTC.

As for this clonotype: The CDR3 carries no conserved terminal phenylalanine or tryptophan, so it likely arises from a read error. The gene calls are TRBV11-3 and TRBJ2-3; the match to TRBD1 covers 8 bases. Looked up from germline, CDR1 is SGHNT and CDR2 is YENEEA. The CDR3 extends over 14 amino acids. CDR3 nucleotide sequence: TGTGCCAACAGCCCCACAGGGGGATCAGATACGCAGTATTGT. This gives the protein CANSPTGGSDTQYC.

Note on this clonotype: The CDR3 does not end in the conserved phenylalanine or tryptophan, so this is likely a read error. The limits of the CDR3 on the DNA are not certain, so only TCRdb's listed CDR3 is given. The chain recombines TRBV11-2 with TRBJ2-5; the DNA was not compared with TRBD1, the D call given in the table. The CDR3 extends over 16 residues, inclusive of both ends. Germline CDR1 and CDR2: SGHAT and FQNNGV. CDR3 region: CVSSSTMGGPKETHYY.

As concerns this clonotype: One base away lies a much larger clone, so this may be a sequencing read error. The gene calls are TRBV20-1 and TRBJ2-3; D tentatively fits TRBD1 or TRBD2 (5 bases each). Trimming removed 5 bases at V and 0 bases at J, with 15 bases between. Looked up from germline, CDR1 is DFQATT and CDR2 is SNEGSKA (reference sequence). The length of the CDR3 is 15 residues. CDR3 region: CSAARGATSTDTQYF. CDR3 coding DNA: TGCAGTGCTGCGAGGGGCGCGACTAGCACAGATACGCAGTATTTT.

Notes on this clonotype: A much bigger clone sits one base away, suggesting this may be a read error. The chain is built from TRBV11-2 and TRBJ1-5; D perhaps matches TRBD1 (5 bases). Germline-derived CDR1 and CDR2 are SGHAT and FQNNGV. The CDR3 runs to 12 residues. V was clipped by 7 bases and J by 6 bases, with 10 bases between them. The CDR3 DNA reads TGTGCCAGCACCGACCAGGGTCAGCCCCAGCATTTT. It encodes CASTDQGQPQHF.

To note about this clonotype: A much larger clone lies a single base off, so this may be a read error. The rearrangement links TRBV29-1 to TRBJ2-3, with D possibly matching TRBD2 (5 bases). This CDR3 region has 12 residues. Germline values: CDR1 SQVTM, CDR2 ANQGSEA. The CDR3 nucleotides are TGCAGCGTAGCGGCTAGCACAGATACGCATTATTTT. Protein product: CSVAASTDTHYF.

On this clonotype: The junction does not match germline at one end; this may be a read error. The V and J genes are TRBV6-2 or TRBV6-3 and TRBJ2-2; maybe TRBD2 (5 bases). This CDR3 has 13 amino acids. CDR1 and CDR2 (germline): MNHEY, SVGEGT. CDR3 in DNA: TGTACCAGCAGAGTGGGAGATACCGGTGAGCTGTTTTTT. This translates into CTSRVGDTGELFF.

This clonotype was detected only a few times. The chain recombines TRBV28 with TRBJ1-5; perhaps TRBD1 as D (5 bases). Looked up from germline, CDR1 is MDHEN and CDR2 is SYDVKM. V lost 6 bases and J 5 bases, leaving 8 bases between the germline ends. The CDR3 is made up of 12 amino acids. CDR3 bases: TGTGCCAGCAGGTTAGGGGATCAGCCCCAGCATTTT. It encodes CASRLGDQPQHF.

Of note for this clonotype: The junction departs from the called germline gene at one end, perhaps through a read error. J is TRBJ2-3 and V is TRBV20-1; 10 positions agree with TRBD1. This CDR3 region has 15 residues. Germline values: CDR1 DFQATT, CDR2 SNEGSKA (reference sequence). The DNA for the CDR3 is TGCAGTGCCGTCTCGGGACAGGGGAGCATAGATACGCAGTATTTT. The encoded protein is CSAVSGQGSIDTQYF.

This clonotype has just one count. With a much larger clone just one base away, this may be a read error. The chain uses TRBV20-1 and TRBJ1-2; 9 nucleotides align to TRBD1. The germline CDR1 and CDR2 sequences are DFQATT and SNEGSKA (reference sequence). There are 16 residues in the CDR3. The DNA of the CDR3 is TGCGGTGCTAGAGGGGTTCTGCCGGGACAGGGCTATGGCTACACCTTC. This translates into CGARGVLPGQGYGYTF.

As concerns this clonotype: Because it lacks the conserved phenylalanine or tryptophan at the end, this CDR3 is likely a read error. V is TRBV12-3 or TRBV12-4 and J is TRBJ2-7; D may be TRBD1 or TRBD2 (6 bases each). The CDR3 sequence is 14 residues long. V was shortened by 5 bases and J by 2 bases, with 13 bases between the two germline ends. The CDR3 region has the DNA TGTGCCAGCAGTCTAATTAGGGGGGCCTACGAGCAGTACCTC. Protein sequence: CASSLIRGAYEQYL.

The table lists this clonotype with many counts. V and J are TRBV20-1 and TRBJ2-2, with 7 bases that match TRBD1. CDR1 and CDR2 from the germline V gene are DFQATT and SNEGSKA (reference sequence). The CDR3 is 15 amino acids. V lost 4 bases and J lost 5; bases outside the gene matches: 10. The CDR3 DNA is TGCAGTGCTAAGGCCGGGACAGAGCTAACCGGGGAGCTGTTTTTT. As protein: CSAKAGTELTGELFF.

This sequence joins TRBV6-2 or TRBV6-3 and TRBJ2-1, with a weak D call TRBD1 (5 bases). Germline V CDR1 and CDR2: MNHEY, SVGEGT. Trimming shortened V by 7 bases and J by 6 bases, and 16 bases separated the two germline ends. There are 14 residues in the CDR3. The CDR3, as DNA: TGTGCCAGCACCGACCAGACAGCCGGCAATGAGCAGTTCTTC. Translated: CASTDQTAGNEQFF.

As for this clonotype: One end of the junction does not line up with germline, which may come from a read error. The chain combines TRBV12-3 or TRBV12-4 with TRBJ1-1; D gene uncertain. The CDR3 totals 14 residues. CDR3 in amino acids: CASSTGLTNTETFF. CDR3 nucleotide sequence: TGTGCCAGCAGTACCGGACTCACTAACACTGAAACTTTCTTT.

Points on this clonotype: The conserved phenylalanine or tryptophan normally closing the CDR3 is absent here, so this likely arose from a read error. The chain has TRBV20-1 and TRBJ2-7; tentatively, D is TRBD2 (5 bases). Germline values: CDR1 DFQATT, CDR2 SNEGSKA (reference sequence). The CDR3 is 14 amino acids. Between the trimmed V and J ends, which lost 5 bases and 1 base, there was a span of 15 bases. CDR3 coding DNA: TGCAGTGCTGACATGACGGGGAAGTCCTACGAGCAGTACCTC. It encodes CSADMTGKSYEQYL.

With regard to this clonotype: One end of the junction does not line up with germline, which may come from a read error. The genes are TRBV5-1 and TRBJ2-7; D possibly corresponds to TRBD2 (5 bases). This CDR3 contains 14 residues. Germline lookup yields CDR1 SGHRS and CDR2 YFSETQ. In DNA form, the CDR3 reads TGCCCCAGCAGCACCAGCCTGGCGGGCTACGAGCTGTACTTC. It specifies CPSSTSLAGYELYF.

To note about this clonotype: This may come from a read error, since a much larger clone is one base off. The J gene is TRBJ1-2, the V gene TRBV12-3 or TRBV12-4, with 9 bases aligning to TRBD1. This CDR3 spans 13 amino acids. CDR3 sequence reads: CGSSVDRGNGYTF. For the CDR3, the DNA is TGTGGCAGCAGTGTGGACAGGGGCAATGGCTACACCTTC.

Turning to this clonotype: The junction departs from the called germline gene at one end, perhaps through a read error. The rearrangement uses TRBV6-1 and TRBJ2-3; D may correspond to TRBD1 or TRBD2 (6 bases each). CDR1 is MNHNS, CDR2 SASEGT, per germline. CDR3 length: 14 residues. The CDR3 here is CDSKRGEDTDTQYF. The CDR3, as DNA: TGTGACAGCAAAAGGGGGGAGGACACAGATACGCAGTATTTT.